Sequencing of this TCR beta chain was carried out in a study of T cell responses to AZD1222 COVID-19 vaccine. Clones were read by immunoSEQ multiplex PCR, and TCRdb kept only the in-frame ones, dropping some. Of about 130,000 clones listed, roughly 90% were seen once; the top ten hold about 1.1%. General study results and limits: The number of AZD1222 recipients seropositive at baseline was only 5 to 7. A reported finding is that nearly half of spike-specific TCRs target unmutated variant regions. Clonal diversity was possibly underestimated, and white British individuals and females predominated among donors.

A note on this clone: Antigen unknown.

The source of this sequence is an adult who received the AZD1222 COVID-19 vaccine. Material: peripheral blood, obtained 28 days after the second AZD1222 dose.

CDR3 in DNA: TGTGCCAGCAGATCGGCAAACAGGTTGAAGGATTCACCCCTCCACTTT. Translating it yields CASRSANRLKDSPLHF. The chain uses TRBV27 and TRBJ1-6; perhaps TRBD1 as D (5 bases). The CDR3 loop spans 16 amino acids. From germline, CDR1 is MNHEY and CDR2 SMNVEV (reference sequence). V was trimmed by 6 bases and J by 8 bases, leaving 20 bases between them.